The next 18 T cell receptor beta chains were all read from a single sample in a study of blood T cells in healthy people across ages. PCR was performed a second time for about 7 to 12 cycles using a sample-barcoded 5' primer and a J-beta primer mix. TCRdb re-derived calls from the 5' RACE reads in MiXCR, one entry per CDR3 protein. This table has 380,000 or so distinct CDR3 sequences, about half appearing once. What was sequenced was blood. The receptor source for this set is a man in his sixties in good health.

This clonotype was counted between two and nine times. The CDR3, as DNA: TGTGCCAGCAGTTGGACAGGGAATGAGCAGTTCTTC. It encodes CASSWTGNEQFF. The J gene is TRBJ2-1, the V gene TRBV2; 8 bases map to TRBD1. Per germline, CDR1 SNHLY and CDR2 FYNNEI. This CDR3 has 12 amino acids. V shed 5 bases and J 7 bases; nucleotides not matched to a gene: 1. Filled out from reference TRBV2 and TRBJ2-1, the complete variable domain reads EPEVTQTPSHQVTQMGQEVILRCVPISNHLYFYWYRQILGQKVEFLVSFYNNEISEKSEIFDDQFSVERPDGSNFTLKIRSTKLEDSAMYFCASSWTGNEQFFGPGTRLTVL.

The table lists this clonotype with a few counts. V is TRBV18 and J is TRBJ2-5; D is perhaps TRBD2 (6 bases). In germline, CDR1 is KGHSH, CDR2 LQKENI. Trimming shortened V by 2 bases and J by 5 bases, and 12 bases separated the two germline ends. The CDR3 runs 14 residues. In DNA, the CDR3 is TGTGCCAGCTCACCAAGGACTATCATGGAGACCCAGTACTTC. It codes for CASSPRTIMETQYF.

This chain's CDR3 is CSAPPGRGAGANVLTF. For the CDR3, the DNA is TGCAGTGCTCCGCCGGGAAGGGGCGCTGGGGCCAACGTCCTGACTTTC. V is TRBV20-1 and J is TRBJ2-6; D is perhaps TRBD1 or TRBD2 (5 bases each). This CDR3 has 16 amino acids. Germline V CDR1 and CDR2: DFQATT, SNEGSKA (reference sequence). V was clipped by 5 bases and J by 2 bases, with 16 bases between them.

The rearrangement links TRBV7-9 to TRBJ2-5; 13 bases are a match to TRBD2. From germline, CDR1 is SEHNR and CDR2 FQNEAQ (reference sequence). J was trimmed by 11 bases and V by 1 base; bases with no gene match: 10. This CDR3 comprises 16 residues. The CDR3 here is CASSLVLAGGQDEQYF. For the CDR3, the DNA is TGTGCCAGCAGCTTAGTACTAGCGGGGGGGCAGGATGAGCAGTACTTC. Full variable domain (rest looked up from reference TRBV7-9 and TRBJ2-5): DTGVSQNPRHKITKRGQNVTFRCDPISEHNRLYWYRQTLGQGPEFLTYFQNEAQLEKSRLLSDRFSAERPKGSFSTLEIQRTEQGDSAMYLCASSLVLAGGQDEQYFGPGTRLLVL.

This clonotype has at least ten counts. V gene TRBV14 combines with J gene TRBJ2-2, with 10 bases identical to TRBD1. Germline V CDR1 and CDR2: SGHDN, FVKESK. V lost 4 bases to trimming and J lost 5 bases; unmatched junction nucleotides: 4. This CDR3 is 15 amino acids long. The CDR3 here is CASSLGQGTTGELFF. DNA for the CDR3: TGTGCCAGCAGCCTGGGACAGGGGACGACCGGGGAGCTGTTTTTT.

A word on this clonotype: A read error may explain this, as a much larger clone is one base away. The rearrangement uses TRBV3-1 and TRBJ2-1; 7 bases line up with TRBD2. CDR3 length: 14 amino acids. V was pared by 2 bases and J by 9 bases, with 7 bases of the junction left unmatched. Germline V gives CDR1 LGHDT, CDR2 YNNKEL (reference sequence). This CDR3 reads CASSQSGIHVEQFF. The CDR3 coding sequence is TGTGCCAGCAGCCAAAGCGGGATTCATGTTGAGCAGTTCTTC.

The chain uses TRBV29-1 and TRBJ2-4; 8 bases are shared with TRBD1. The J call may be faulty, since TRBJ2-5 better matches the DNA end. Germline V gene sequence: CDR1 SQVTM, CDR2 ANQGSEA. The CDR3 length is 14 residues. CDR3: CSTWTGNFLETQYF. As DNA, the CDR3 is TGCAGCACCTGGACAGGGAATTTTCTAGAGACCCAGTACTTC.

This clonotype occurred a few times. The CDR3 loop is CAWGVGLYNEQFF. The CDR3 DNA sequence: TGTGCCTGGGGGGTTGGGCTATACAATGAGCAGTTCTTC. V and J are TRBV30 and TRBJ2-1, with D uncertain. The V end lost 5 bases, the J end lost 4 bases, and 12 bases lay between the germline ends. Germline V CDR1 and CDR2: GTSNPN, SVGIG (reference sequence). The CDR3 consists of 13 residues.

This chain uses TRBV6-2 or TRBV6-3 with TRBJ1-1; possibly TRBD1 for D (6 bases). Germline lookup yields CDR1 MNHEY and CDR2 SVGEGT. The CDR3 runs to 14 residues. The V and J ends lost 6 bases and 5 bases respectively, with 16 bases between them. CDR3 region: CASRENREGTEAFF. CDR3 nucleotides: TGTGCCAGCAGAGAAAACAGGGAAGGGACTGAAGCTTTCTTT.

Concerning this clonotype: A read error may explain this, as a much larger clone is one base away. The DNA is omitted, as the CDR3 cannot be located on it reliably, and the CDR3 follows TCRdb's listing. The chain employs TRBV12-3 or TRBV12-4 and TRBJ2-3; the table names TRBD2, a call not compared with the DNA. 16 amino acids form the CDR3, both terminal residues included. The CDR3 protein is CASSPDFGGGTDTEYF.

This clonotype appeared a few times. The CDR3, as DNA: TGCAGCGCCCTTAGCCCGGATAGCAATCAGCCCCAGCATTTT. Protein: CSALSPDSNQPQHF. The chain recombines TRBV29-1 with TRBJ1-5; unclear D gene. Germline CDR1 is SQVTM and CDR2 is ANQGSEA. The CDR3 length is 14 residues. V lost 7 bases to trimming and J lost 0 bases, with 13 bases between them.

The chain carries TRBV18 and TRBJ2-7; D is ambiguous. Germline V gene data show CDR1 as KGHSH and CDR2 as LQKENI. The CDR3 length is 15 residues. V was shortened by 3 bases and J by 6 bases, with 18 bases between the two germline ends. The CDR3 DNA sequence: TGTGCCAGCTCACCTAACCCGCTCGGTACGAGCGAGCAGTACTTC. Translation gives CASSPNPLGTSEQYF.

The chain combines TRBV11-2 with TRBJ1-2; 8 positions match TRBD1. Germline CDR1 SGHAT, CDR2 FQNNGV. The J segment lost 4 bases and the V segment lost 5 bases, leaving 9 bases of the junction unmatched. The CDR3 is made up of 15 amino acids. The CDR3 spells CASSTGTGRVYGYTF. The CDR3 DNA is TGTGCCAGCAGCACGGGGACAGGAAGAGTCTATGGCTACACCTTC.

The CDR3 nucleotides are TGTGCCAGCAGTGAGAGCGGGGAACCCTACGAGCAGTACTTC. Protein sequence: CASSESGEPYEQYF. The chain is built from TRBV2 and TRBJ2-7, with TRBD2 matching 7 bases. This CDR3 contains 14 residues. Germline V lookup: CDR1 SNHLY, CDR2 FYNNEI. V shed 3 bases, J shed 2 bases, and the junction held 4 bases outside the gene matches. The full variable domain, rest sourced from reference TRBV2 and TRBJ2-7, is EPEVTQTPSHQVTQMGQEVILRCVPISNHLYFYWYRQILGQKVEFLVSFYNNEISEKSEIFDDQFSVERPDGSNFTLKIRSTKLEDSAMYFCASSESGEPYEQYFGPGTRLTVT.

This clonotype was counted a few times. CDR3 DNA sequence: TGTGCCACCAGTCCCGTCCGGCCATCCTACGAGCAGTACTTC. This sequence encodes CATSPVRPSYEQYF. The chain uses TRBV15 and TRBJ2-7, with D unresolved. The CDR3 is 14 amino acids. Deletions cut 6 bases from V and 1 base from J, with 13 bases between. Germline assignment: CDR1 LNHNV and CDR2 YYDKDF (reference sequence).

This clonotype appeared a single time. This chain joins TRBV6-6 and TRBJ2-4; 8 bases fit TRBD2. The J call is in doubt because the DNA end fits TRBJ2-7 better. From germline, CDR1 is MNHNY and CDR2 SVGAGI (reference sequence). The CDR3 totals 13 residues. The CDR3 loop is CATHGGEAYEQYF. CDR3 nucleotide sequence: TGTGCCACCCACGGGGGGGAGGCCTACGAGCAGTACTTC.

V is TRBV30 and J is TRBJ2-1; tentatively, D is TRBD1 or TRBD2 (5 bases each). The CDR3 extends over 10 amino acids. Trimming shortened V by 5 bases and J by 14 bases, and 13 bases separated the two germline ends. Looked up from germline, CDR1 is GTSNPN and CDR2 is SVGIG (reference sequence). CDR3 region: CAWGHPEEFF. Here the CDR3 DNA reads TGTGCCTGGGGACATCCGGAGGAGTTCTTC.

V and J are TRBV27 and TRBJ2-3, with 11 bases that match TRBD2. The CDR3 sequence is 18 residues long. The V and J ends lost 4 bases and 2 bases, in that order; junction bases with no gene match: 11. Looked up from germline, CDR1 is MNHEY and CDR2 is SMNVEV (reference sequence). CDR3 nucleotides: TGTGCCAGCAGTTCCGGGGGACTAGCGGCTTTAGCCACAGATACGCAGTATTTT. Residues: CASSSGGLAALATDTQYF.